Listed here are 23 T cell receptor beta chains from one sample, sequenced in a study of OX40 agonist ivuxolimab in advanced cancers. Libraries were prepared by immunoSEQ multiplex PCR; TCRdb keeps only in-frame clonotypes and omits some of them. Of about 36,000 clones listed, 70% to 85% were seen once; the top ten hold 15% to 20%. Here the sequenced sample was CD4+ or CD8+ T cells sorted from blood, taken in a trial of the OX40 agonist ivuxolimab. All receptors derive from an adult with an advanced solid tumor such as melanoma, head and neck, liver or kidney cancer.

By share, this clone counts as medium-sized (0.01 to 0.1%). V gene TRBV19 combines with J gene TRBJ1-2; D might be TRBD1 (6 bases). The length of the CDR3 is 14 residues. Looked up from germline, CDR1 is LNHDA and CDR2 is SQIVND (reference sequence). Trimming left V 5 bases short and J 4 bases short, with 14 bases between. CDR3 coding DNA: TGTGCCAGTAGTCTGCAGGGGAGTGGCTATGGCTACACCTTC. Translating it yields CASSLQGSGYGYTF.

The chain couples TRBV25-1 to TRBJ2-5; D not resolved. Germline V gene sequence: CDR1 MGHDK, CDR2 SYGVNS. The CDR3 runs to 12 residues. The V gene lost 6 bases and the J gene lost 4 bases, with 9 bases spanning the gap. The CDR3 sequence is CASRSTPETQYF. The CDR3, as DNA: TGTGCCAGCAGGTCTACCCCAGAGACCCAGTACTTC.

This chain connects TRBV7-9 to TRBJ1-1; D is ambiguous. CDR1 is SEHNR and CDR2 is FQNEAQ in the germline V gene (reference sequence). V was cut by 5 bases and J by 3 bases, with 13 bases left in between. The CDR3 length is 14 residues. CDR3: CASSNTQLYTEAFF. As DNA, the CDR3 is TGTGCCAGCAGCAATACACAGCTATACACTGAAGCTTTCTTT. Drawing the rest from reference TRBV7-9 and TRBJ1-1, the complete variable domain is DTGVSQNPRHKITKRGQNVTFRCDPISEHNRLYWYRQTLGQGPEFLTYFQNEAQLEKSRLLSDRFSAERPKGSFSTLEIQRTEQGDSAMYLCASSNTQLYTEAFFGQGTRLTVV.

This chain joins TRBV9 and TRBJ2-4; 7 nucleotides align to TRBD2. Germline loops: CDR1 SGDLS, CDR2 YYNGEE. The V gene end was trimmed by 3 bases and the J gene end by 7 bases; junction bases not matched to a gene: 10. This CDR3 has 15 residues. In nucleotides, the CDR3 is TGTGCCAGCAGCGCCCAGCGGGGTTCGGGGAACATTCAGTACTTC. As protein: CASSAQRGSGNIQYF.

The V call is TRBV9, the J call TRBJ2-1; the D is unclear. The length of the CDR3 is 12 residues. The V gene lost 5 bases and the J gene lost 10 bases, with 13 bases spanning the gap. Germline assignment: CDR1 SGDLS and CDR2 YYNGEE. The DNA of the CDR3 is TGTGCCAGCAGGCACAGTTCCGGGGAGCAGTTCTTC. It is translated as CASRHSSGEQFF.

The chain combines TRBV10-3 with TRBJ2-7, with D possibly being TRBD2 (6 bases). The CDR3 is 13 residues long. Trimming removed 7 bases at V and 2 bases at J, with 12 bases between. The V gene's germline CDR1 is ENHRY and CDR2 SYGVKD. This CDR3 reads CAIMSGSAYEQYF. CDR3 sequence (DNA): TGTGCCATCATGAGCGGGTCCGCCTACGAGCAGTACTTC.

V gene TRBV27 combines with J gene TRBJ1-6; no clear D. Trimming stripped 10 bases from V and 7 bases from J, with 14 bases between. The CDR3 is 13 residues long. Germline V lookup: CDR1 MNHEY, CDR2 SMNVEV (reference sequence). The CDR3 is CATRNGFNSPLHF. As DNA, the CDR3 is TGTGCCACCAGAAACGGGTTCAATTCACCCCTCCACTTT.

This sequence joins TRBV19 and TRBJ2-7; D perhaps matches TRBD1 (6 bases). Germline V gene sequence: CDR1 LNHDA, CDR2 SQIVND (reference sequence). CDR3 length equals 14 residues. V gave up 3 bases and J gave up 6 bases, with 15 bases separating them. The CDR3: CASSMGALRGEQYF. The CDR3 coding sequence is TGTGCCAGTAGTATGGGGGCTCTTCGGGGCGAGCAGTACTTC.

This chain connects TRBV9 to TRBJ2-7; weak D call: TRBD1 (5 bases). This CDR3 contains 17 residues. V was cut by 4 bases and J by 4 bases, with 24 bases left in between. The germline CDR1 and CDR2 sequences are SGDLS and YYNGEE. The CDR3 region is CASSPRLPTGQSYEQYF. The CDR3 DNA is TGTGCCAGCAGCCCACGTCTACCTACAGGTCAAAGTTACGAGCAGTACTTC.

V usage is TRBV27 and J usage is TRBJ2-7, with a weak D call TRBD1 (6 bases). CDR3 length equals 15 residues. Germline-derived CDR1 and CDR2 are MNHEY and SMNVEV (reference sequence). Trimming removed 1 base at V and 1 base at J, with 11 bases between. The CDR3 nucleotides are TGTGCCAGCAGTTTATACAGACAGGCTTCCTACGAGCAGTACTTC. This codes for CASSLYRQASYEQYF.

The chain is built from TRBV19 and TRBJ2-1; 12 bases agree with TRBD2. The V and J ends lost 5 bases and 7 bases, in that order; junction bases with no gene match: 6. From germline, CDR1 is LNHDA and CDR2 SQIVND (reference sequence). The CDR3 has 15 residues. The CDR3 DNA sequence: TGTGCCAGTAGTCCCGGGACTAGCGGGTGGAATGAGCAGTTCTTC. As protein: CASSPGTSGWNEQFF. The full variable domain, with the rest looked up from reference TRBV19 and TRBJ2-1, is DGGITQSPKYLFRKEGQNVTLSCEQNLNHDAMYWYRQDPGQGLRLIYYSQIVNDFQKGDIAEGYSVSREKKESFPLTVTSAQKNPTAFYLCASSPGTSGWNEQFFGPGTRLTVL.

V usage is TRBV6-1 and J usage is TRBJ2-7; perhaps TRBD1 as D (6 bases). V lost 7 bases and J lost 2, with 9 bases in between. The CDR3 covers 12 residues. Germline V gene sequence: CDR1 MNHNS, CDR2 SASEGT. CDR3 in amino acids: CASNRDTYEQYF. In DNA form, the CDR3 reads TGTGCCAGCAACAGGGACACCTACGAGCAGTACTTC.

The chain couples TRBV6-5 to TRBJ1-1; D not resolved. V was cut by 2 bases and J by 7 bases, with 11 bases left in between. Looked up from germline, CDR1 is MNHEY and CDR2 is SVGAGI. This CDR3 contains 13 residues. The CDR3 DNA reads TGTGCCAGCAGTTACGGTAGGGAGGGTGAAGCTTTCTTT. The encoded protein is CASSYGREGEAFF.

This sequence joins TRBV5-4 and TRBJ1-1; D is unresolved. This CDR3 has 13 residues. Trimming removed 4 bases from V and 0 bases from J, with 7 bases in between. Per the germline V gene, CDR1 is SGHNT and CDR2 is YYREEE (reference sequence). The CDR3 here is CASSKALNTEAFF. The CDR3 nucleotides are TGTGCCAGCAGCAAGGCATTGAACACTGAAGCTTTCTTT.

The V and J genes are TRBV28 and TRBJ1-5; TRBD1 aligns across 8 bases. CDR3 size: 15 residues. Germline trimming cut 4 bases from V and 4 bases from J; bases unmatched to any gene: 6. The germline V gene has CDR1 MDHEN and CDR2 SYDVKM. The CDR3: CASSWEDRANQPQHF. CDR3 bases: TGTGCCAGCAGTTGGGAGGACAGGGCTAATCAGCCCCAGCATTTT.

The rearrangement joins TRBV5-1 to TRBJ2-7, with 10 bases fitting TRBD1. The CDR3 length is 14 residues. V lost 4 bases, J lost 7 bases, and 8 bases stayed unmatched. Germline V lookup: CDR1 SGHRS, CDR2 YFSETQ. DNA for the CDR3: TGCGCCAGCAGCGGGACAGGGGATATCCGGGAGCAGTACTTC. Protein sequence: CASSGTGDIREQYF.

The chain couples TRBV5-1 to TRBJ1-4, with D perhaps matching TRBD1 (6 bases). Per the germline V gene, CDR1 is SGHRS and CDR2 is YFSETQ. There are 14 residues in the CDR3. Trimming removed 10 bases from V and 11 bases from J, with 24 bases in between. CDR3 amino acids: CASEGRGAPRKLFF. The DNA for the CDR3 is TGCGCCTCCGAGGGGCGGGGGGCGCCGCGTAAACTGTTTTTT.

The gene calls are TRBV6-6 and TRBJ1-2; TRBD1 might be the D (6 bases). The CDR3 is 14 amino acids. Germline-derived CDR1 and CDR2 are MNHNY and SVGAGI (reference sequence). The V end lost 7 bases, the J end lost 4 bases, and 16 bases lay between the germline ends. In nucleotides, the CDR3 is TGTGCCAGCACCCCGGAGCAGGGGTTCTATGGCTACACCTTC. Translating gives CASTPEQGFYGYTF.

V usage is TRBV30 and J usage is TRBJ2-1, with TRBD2 matching 10 bases. V was pared by 3 bases and J by 14 bases, with 4 bases of the junction left unmatched. The CDR3 sequence is 11 residues long. CDR1 is GTSNPN, CDR2 SVGIG, per germline (reference sequence). The CDR3 loop reads CAWRPGTSEFF. In DNA form, the CDR3 reads TGTGCCTGGAGACCCGGGACTAGCGAGTTCTTC.

This CDR3 reads CASSLGISSYEQYF. The CDR3, as DNA: TGTGCCAGCAGCTTAGGAATTAGCTCCTACGAGCAGTACTTC. J is TRBJ2-7 and V is TRBV13, with D uncertain. CDR1 PRHDT and CDR2 FYEKMQ come from the germline V gene (reference sequence). Trimming stripped 0 bases from V and 0 bases from J, with 6 bases between. The CDR3 runs to 14 residues.

The chain joins TRBV7-2 to TRBJ2-1, with D maybe TRBD1 (6 bases). CDR1 SGHTA and CDR2 FQGNSA come from the germline V gene. CDR3 size: 14 residues. V lost 5 bases and J 6 bases, leaving 14 bases between the germline ends. The CDR3 DNA follows: TGTGCCAGCAGCCCGAGAGAGGACAGCAATGAGCAGTTCTTC. Its protein product is CASSPREDSNEQFF.

The V gene is TRBV11-3, the J gene TRBJ2-7; D is possibly TRBD1 or TRBD2 (6 bases each). This CDR3 contains 14 residues. Germline V lookup: CDR1 SGHNT, CDR2 YENEEA. The V end lost 5 bases, the J end lost 5 bases, and 16 bases lay between the germline ends. The CDR3 bases are TGTGCCAGCAGCCTACCCCTACGGGGGCACGAGCAGTACTTC. Amino acid sequence: CASSLPLRGHEQYF.

The chain is built from TRBV27 and TRBJ2-1, with 7 bases matching TRBD2. The CDR3 contains 15 residues. Germline V gene sequence: CDR1 MNHEY, CDR2 SMNVEV (reference sequence). Trimming cost V 8 bases and J 6 bases; bases outside gene matches: 13. CDR3 sequence: CASGERTSLFNEQFF. CDR3 bases: TGTGCCAGCGGGGAGCGGACTAGTTTATTCAATGAGCAGTTCTTC.